Listed below are T cell receptor beta chains from one sample, sequenced in a study of beta chain features in type 1 diabetes. Profiled with immunoSEQ multiplex PCR; TCRdb holds only in-frame clones, not every one. Of about 360,000 clones in the sample, roughly an eighth were seen once. Specimen: naive CD4+ T cells from blood. The source is a man younger than 35 in good health. The CDR3 runs from the conserved cysteine through the conserved F or W. Each record gives: clone size, V gene, D gene, J gene, CDR3 protein, CDR3 DNA. A D gene is named only where the DNA matches it firmly. The listing skips clone size in some rows; elsewhere it reads once, few, many or a size class.

few	TRBV6-6	TRBD1	TRBJ1-1	CASSYGYRGRNTEAFF	TGTGCCAGCAGTTACGGCTACAGGGGGCGTAACACTGAAGCTTTCTTT
.	TRBV2	TRBD1	TRBJ1-2	CASRVTGASTFNYGYTF	TGTGCCAGCAGGGTGACAGGGGCCTCCACCTTTAACTATGGCTACACCTTC
few	TRBV28	.	TRBJ2-1	CASNGGGRYNEQFF	TGTGCCAGCAATGGGGGGGGCCGGTACAATGAGCAGTTCTTC
.	TRBV4-1	.	TRBJ2-3	CASSQPFTELDTDTQYF	TGCGCCAGCAGCCAGCCCTTTACCGAGTTAGACACAGATACGCAGTATTTT
few	TRBV29-1	TRBD1	TRBJ1-3	CSAALDRAGNTIYF	TGCAGCGCGGCACTGGACAGGGCTGGAAACACCATATATTTT
few	TRBV5-4	.	TRBJ2-3	CASSLPPTDTQYF	TGTGCCAGCAGCTTGCCTCCCACAGATACGCAGTATTTT
few	TRBV18	.	TRBJ1-3	CASSPSLSSGNTIYF	TGTGCCAGCTCACCATCTCTTAGCTCTGGAAACACCATATATTTT
few	TRBV7-2	TRBD2	TRBJ2-3	CASSWGGSTDTQYF	TGTGCCAGCAGCTGGGGGGGTAGCACAGATACGCAGTATTTT
few	TRBV7-2	TRBD1	TRBJ1-1	CASSLATGISSEAFF	TGTGCCAGCAGCTTAGCGACAGGGATTAGCTCTGAAGCTTTCTTT
.	TRBV18	TRBD1	TRBJ1-2	CASCMDRMNYGYTF	TGTGCCAGCTGCATGGACAGGATGAACTATGGCTACACCTTC